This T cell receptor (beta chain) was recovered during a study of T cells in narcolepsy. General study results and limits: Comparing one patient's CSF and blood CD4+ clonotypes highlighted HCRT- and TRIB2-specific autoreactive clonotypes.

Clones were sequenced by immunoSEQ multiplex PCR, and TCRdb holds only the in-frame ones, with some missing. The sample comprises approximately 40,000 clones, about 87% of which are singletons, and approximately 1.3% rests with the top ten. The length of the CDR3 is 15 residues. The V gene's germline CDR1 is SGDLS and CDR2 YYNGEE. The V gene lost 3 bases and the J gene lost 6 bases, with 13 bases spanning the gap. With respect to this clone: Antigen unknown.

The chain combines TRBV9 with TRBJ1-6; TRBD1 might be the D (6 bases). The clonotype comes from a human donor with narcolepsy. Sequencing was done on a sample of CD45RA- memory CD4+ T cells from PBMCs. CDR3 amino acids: CASSAAGRGNSPLHF. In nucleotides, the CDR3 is TGTGCCAGCAGCGCGGCCGGCAGGGGTAATTCACCCCTCCACTTT.